The T cell receptor (beta chain) under discussion was sequenced for a study of spatial heterogeneity in lung cancer. Using its own MiXCR run on the 5' RACE reads, TCRdb lists one record per CDR3 protein. Of some 45,000 distinct CDR3 sequences in the sample, 10% to 15% are singletons; the top ten hold about 43%. Documented time point: sample taken at primary tumor resection. Sequencing of whole RNA from tumor, nontumor lung or frozen PBMC involved no sorting. Sequencing used PBMCs, obtained at surgery. The receptor was derived from a female donor with early-stage non-small cell lung cancer.

The CDR3 sequence is CASSSTHGQSADTQYF. For the CDR3, the DNA is TGTGCCAGCAGCTCCACCCATGGCCAAAGCGCAGATACGCAGTATTTT. The chain uses TRBV7-9 and TRBJ2-3; D remains unclear. V was cut by 4 bases and J by 4 bases, with 18 bases left in between. From germline, CDR1 is SEHNR and CDR2 FQNEAQ (reference sequence). The CDR3 spans 16 residues.